This TCR beta chain is from a study of blood T cell repertoires in COVID-19. Assay: immunoSEQ multiplex PCR; the TCRdb copy retains only in-frame clones and omits some. The table lists 340,000 or so clones, more than 75% of them singletons. The CDR3 consists of 13 residues. Trimming removed 2 bases from V and 7 bases from J; junction bases left unmatched: 6. In germline, CDR1 is GTSNPN, CDR2 SVGIG (reference sequence). The rearrangement links TRBV30 to TRBJ2-5; 8 nucleotides line up with TRBD1. This sequence was found in a man between 50 and 59 years old with active or convalescent COVID-19. Sequenced sample: peripheral blood. CDR3 sequence (DNA): TGTGCCTGGAGTCCGGGACAGGATGGGACCCAGTACTTC. Its protein is CAWSPGQDGTQYF.